The rows below give T cell receptor beta chains drawn from one sample of a study of beta chain features in type 1 diabetes. Repertoires were generated with immunoSEQ multiplex PCR, while TCRdb's copy carries only in-frame clones and drops some. The repertoire has some 400,000 clones, about 14% of them found once; the top ten carry approximately 0.019%. Material for sequencing was naive CD4+ T cells from blood. These receptors were taken from a woman in her late teens or twenties in good health. Both conserved end residues are part of each CDR3. The D gene is left open where the match is weak. The size entry is marked missing in some rows and otherwise reads once, few, many or a size class.

>TRBJ1-4|few|TRBD1|TRBV2
CASSGTGGKLFF
TGTGCCAGCAGCGGGACAGGGGGAAAACTGTTTTTT
>TRBJ2-7|few|NA|TRBV7-3
CASSLSGELHEQYF
TGTGCCAGCAGCTTAAGCGGGGAACTCCACGAGCAGTACTTC
>TRBJ1-2|few|TRBD1|TRBV15
CATSRDRVIENGYTF
TGTGCCACCAGCAGGGACAGGGTTATTGAGAATGGCTACACCTTC
>TRBJ2-3|NA|NA|TRBV5-6
CASSLYTDTQYF
TGTGCCAGCAGCTTGTACACAGATACGCAGTATTTT
>TRBJ1-1|few|TRBD1|TRBV18
CASSPQTGDQAFF
TGTGCCAGCTCACCCCAGACAGGGGACCAAGCTTTCTTT
>TRBJ1-4|NA|NA|TRBV15
CATSRDQAEKLFF
TGTGCCACCAGCAGAGATCAGGCCGAAAAACTGTTTTTT
>TRBJ2-1|few|NA|TRBV7-8
CASSSFSLIYRGEQFF
TGTGCCAGCAGCTCATTCTCGCTTATCTATCGTGGTGAGCAGTTCTTC
>TRBJ2-4|NA|TRBD2|TRBV19
CASSMTSGKGKNIQYF
TGTGCCAGTAGTATGACTAGCGGGAAGGGCAAAAACATTCAGTACTTC
>TRBJ2-2|NA|TRBD2|TRBV5-1
CASSWSGSSGELFF
TGCGCCAGCAGCTGGAGCGGGAGCTCCGGGGAGCTGTTTTTT
>TRBJ2-1|few|NA|TRBV13
CASSLPGFRDNEQFF
TGTGCCAGCAGCTTACCAGGGTTTCGTGACAATGAGCAGTTCTTC
>TRBJ2-1|few|NA|TRBV30
CACPIAERYNEQFF
TGTGCCTGCCCCATAGCGGAGCGCTACAATGAGCAGTTCTTC
>TRBJ1-2|few|NA|TRBV9
CASSAFGRYQGSYGYTF
TGTGCCAGCAGCGCATTCGGGCGCTACCAGGGGAGCTATGGCTACACCTTC
>TRBJ2-3|few|TRBD2|TRBV4-2
CASSQEGGISTDTQYF
TGTGCCAGCAGCCAAGAGGGAGGGATCAGCACAGATACGCAGTATTTT
>TRBJ2-3|few|NA|TRBV28
CASGSPDTQYF
TGTGCCAGCGGCTCCCCAGATACGCAGTATTTT
>TRBJ2-1|few|NA|TRBV29-1
CSASLPRGDWPYNEQFF
TGCAGCGCTTCCCTCCCACGAGGGGACTGGCCCTACAATGAGCAGTTCTTC
>TRBJ2-1|NA|TRBD1|TRBV5-1
CASSSTGGYNEQFF
TGCGCCAGCAGCTCGACAGGGGGCTACAATGAGCAGTTCTTC
>TRBJ2-5|NA|TRBD1|TRBV18
CASSPRRTGRETQYF
TGTGCCAGCTCACCTCGTCGGACAGGGCGAGAGACCCAGTACTTC
>TRBJ2-7|NA|TRBD1|TRBV9
CASSVSGTGDLYEQYF
TGTGCCAGCAGCGTAAGTGGGACAGGGGACCTCTACGAGCAGTACTTC
>TRBJ2-7|NA|NA|TRBV27
CASSFPNSLQYF
TGTGCCAGCAGTTTCCCTAACAGCCTACAGTACTTC
>TRBJ1-1|few|TRBD1|TRBV6-1
CASSGRQGRDTEAFF
TGTGCCAGCAGTGGTAGACAGGGGAGGGACACTGAAGCTTTCTTT
>TRBJ2-7|NA|TRBD1|TRBV19
CASSRDRDYEQYF
TGTGCCAGTAGCCGGGACAGGGACTACGAGCAGTACTTC
>TRBJ2-7|few|TRBD1|TRBV7-9
CASSVPGRGRYEQYF
TGTGCCAGCAGCGTTCCCGGCAGGGGGCGATACGAGCAGTACTTC
>TRBJ2-7|few|NA|TRBV29-1
CSVEGGPDEQYF
TGCAGCGTTGAAGGAGGGCCCGACGAGCAGTACTTC